This TCR beta chain originates from a study of blood T cell repertoires in COVID-19. The wider study: The United States, Italy and Spain supplied acute and convalescent COVID-19 samples. From T cells, B-cell-depleted T cells, or PBMCs came the material, which was cDNA or gDNA.

Per the original data handling: Amplified reference gene primers provided the basis for estimating nucleated cell counts. Using immunoSEQ multiplex PCR, the repertoire was profiled, and TCRdb retains in-frame clones only, with some absent. V and J calls and clone size come straight from that table; D and trimming were deduced from the DNA. Here the sample spans over 50,000 clones, approximately 85% being singletons. The sample holds one count of this clone. The CDR3 covers 15 residues. CDR1 and CDR2 (germline): MNHEY, SMNVEV (reference sequence). With V trimmed by 6 bases and J by 4 bases, 8 bases remained unmatched.

This chain uses TRBV27 with TRBJ2-1; 8 positions agree with TRBD2. The source is a human donor in a cohort sampled during active COVID-19. Sequencing input: peripheral blood. CDR3 amino acids: CASRPAGAQYNEQFF. The CDR3 region has the DNA TGTGCCAGCAGGCCAGCGGGAGCTCAATACAATGAGCAGTTCTTC.